This TCR beta chain was sequenced during a study of shared clonotypes between healthy human individuals. Study-wide background: Per-donor plates numbered three CD4 naive, three CD4 memory, two CD8 naive and one CD8 memory.

Germline V CDR1 and CDR2: SGHRS, YFSETQ. The CDR3 runs 15 residues. After removal of 4 bases from V and 6 bases from J, the junction contained 10 bases not matched to a gene. Each replicate PCR on the sorted subsets used around 200 ng DNA (roughly 27,000 T cell genomes). Data came from immunoSEQ multiplex PCR; TCRdb stores just in-frame clones and leaves some out. The repertoire holds around 1.1 million clones, with 75% to 85% as singletons. Overall study findings and caveats: A reduction in generation probabilities was seen for non-shared clonotypes relative to those shared by all four donors.

In the case of this clone: Its cognate antigen is unknown.

V usage is TRBV5-1 and J usage is TRBJ2-7, with 10 bases matching TRBD1. Material for sequencing was memory CD4+ T cells from PBMCs. Described subset: CD45RA-negative fraction. The receptor was isolated from a man between 18 and 35 years old in good health. Some clones in this sample may be carry-over from other donors' samples. The CDR3 bases are TGCGCCAGCAGCCGAGGGACAGGGGATTACGGCGAGCAGTACTTC. Its protein product is CASSRGTGDYGEQYF.